The rows below give T cell receptor beta chains drawn from one sample of a study of blood T cell repertoires in COVID-19. Method: immunoSEQ multiplex PCR; TCRdb's copy keeps in-frame clones and lacks some. The sample has about 230,000 clones, roughly 82% seen once. Source material: peripheral blood. These receptors were taken from a man aged 35-49 years who had recovered from COVID-19. CDR3s include the opening cysteine and the closing phenylalanine or tryptophan. A D gene is named only where the DNA matches it firmly. Clone sizes are given selectively: once, few, many, or a class where the clone is expanded.

cdr3_nt cdr3_aa j_call v_call clone_size d_call
TGCGCCAGCAGCCAAGGGTCAGCGGAAAGCTCCTATAATTCACCCCTCCACTTT CASSQGSAESSYNSPLHF TRBJ1-6 TRBV4-1 NA NA
TGTGCCAGCAGCTTGGCCACCCGACAGGGTAATCAGCCCCAGCATTTT CASSLATRQGNQPQHF TRBJ1-5 TRBV5-6 NA TRBD1
TGTGCCAGCTCACCATTCGATCCAACTGCAACTAATGAAAAACTGTTTTTT CASSPFDPTATNEKLFF TRBJ1-4 TRBV18 NA NA
TGCGCCAGCAGCTCCCAACCGGGGGTAGCGGGGGACGAGCAGTACTTC CASSSQPGVAGDEQYF TRBJ2-7 TRBV5-1 NA TRBD2
TGTGCCAGCAGCGGACTATACCGGGAAATCTATGGCTACACCTTC CASSGLYREIYGYTF TRBJ1-2 TRBV9 NA NA
TGTGCCAGCAGCCCGCTGACAGGGGCAGACTATGGCTACACCTTC CASSPLTGADYGYTF TRBJ1-2 TRBV7-6 few TRBD1
TGTGCCAGCAGTCACCGTTGGGGGCGGTCTAGCACAGATACGCAGTATTTT CASSHRWGRSSTDTQYF TRBJ2-3 TRBV6-2/TRBV6-3 NA NA
TGTGCCAGCTCACCGGGACAGGGTTGGGACACTGAAGCTTTCTTT CASSPGQGWDTEAFF TRBJ1-1 TRBV18 NA TRBD1
TGTGCCAGCAGCCTCCTCGGGACATTGAACACCGGGGAGCTGTTTTTT CASSLLGTLNTGELFF TRBJ2-2 TRBV6-2/TRBV6-3 once NA
TGCGCCAGCAGCTCGGGACAGGGTGCCGAGCAGTACTTC CASSSGQGAEQYF TRBJ2-7 TRBV5-1 NA TRBD1
TGTGCCAGCAGTTATGGGACAGGGGGCGCAGGGACCTTC CASSYGTGGAGTF TRBJ2-7 TRBV6-2/TRBV6-3 NA TRBD1
TGTGCCAGCAGCGGGGGGGAGTTCGATGAGCAGTTCTTC CASSGGEFDEQFF TRBJ2-1 TRBV9 once NA
TGTGCCAGCAGCTTGTTAACAGGGGGATCCTACGAGCAGTACTTC CASSLLTGGSYEQYF TRBJ2-7 TRBV5-6 NA TRBD1
TGTGCCAGCAGCTTTGAGGTAGGGGGCGGATATGGCTACACCTTC CASSFEVGGGYGYTF TRBJ1-2 TRBV5-5 NA TRBD1
TGTGCCAGTAGTACCGTGGCGGCATACTCTGGAAACACCATATATTTT CASSTVAAYSGNTIYF TRBJ1-3 TRBV19 NA NA
TGTGCCAGCAGCCCCCAAGACAGGGGCTCCTACAATGAGCAGTTCTTC CASSPQDRGSYNEQFF TRBJ2-1 TRBV7-9 NA TRBD1
TGTGCCAGCAGCCGGACCGCTCGACTACCCGATGAGCAGTTCTTC CASSRTARLPDEQFF TRBJ2-1 TRBV6-5 once NA
TGTGCCAGCAGTTACTCCAGGACAGGACGCACCGGGGAGCTGTTTTTT CASSYSRTGRTGELFF TRBJ2-2 TRBV6-6 NA TRBD1
TGTGCCAGCAGCTTGGATGGACAGTCCACTGAAGCTTTCTTT CASSLDGQSTEAFF TRBJ1-1 TRBV5-4 NA NA
TGCAGCGTTGAAGGGGGCGCAGATACGCAGTATTTT CSVEGGADTQYF TRBJ2-3 TRBV29-1 NA NA
TGTGCCAGCAGCCACGTGGTGCTAGCGGGAGAGCCCTACGAGCAGTACTTC CASSHVVLAGEPYEQYF TRBJ2-7 TRBV9 NA TRBD2
TGTGCCAGCAGCTTTTACCGTGGGACTAGCGGGAGTTCCTACGAGCAGTACTTC CASSFYRGTSGSSYEQYF TRBJ2-7 TRBV11-2 few TRBD2
TGTGCCAGTAGTACTCAACAGGACACCGGGGAGCTGTTTTTT CASSTQQDTGELFF TRBJ2-2 TRBV19 NA NA
TGTGCCAGCAGCGTAACAGTGTTAGGAGGCTACACCTTC CASSVTVLGGYTF TRBJ1-2 TRBV7-9 NA NA